This is a list of T cell receptor beta chains from one sample in a study of shared clonotypes between healthy human individuals. Sequenced by immunoSEQ multiplex PCR; TCRdb stores in-frame clones only, minus some. The data show about 2,200,000 clones, 93% seen once. The sequencing sample was made of naive CD8+ T cells from PBMCs. The receptors were sampled from a man aged 18 to 35 in good health. Some clones in this sample may be carry-over from other donors' samples. CDR3s include the opening cysteine and the closing phenylalanine or tryptophan. The D gene is left open where the match is weak. Size is omitted from some rows. Given values are once, few, many or a class for expanded clones.

J: TRBJ2-7
V: TRBV7-9
D: -
length: 16
size: -
CDR3: CASSSPGVGGSHEQYF
DNA: TGTGCCAGCAGCTCCCCCGGAGTAGGAGGCTCCCACGAGCAGTACTTC

J: TRBJ2-7
V: TRBV6-5
D: -
length: 15
size: -
CDR3: CASRPTGVVFYEQYF
DNA: TGTGCCAGCAGACCCACAGGAGTGGTTTTCTACGAGCAGTACTTC

J: TRBJ2-7
V: TRBV7-9
D: TRBD2
length: 18
size: -
CDR3: CASSPAVSSGMSSYEQYF
DNA: TGTGCCAGCAGCCCAGCAGTCTCTAGCGGGATGAGCTCCTACGAGCAGTACTTC

J: TRBJ2-2
V: TRBV7-9
D: -
length: 12
size: -
CDR3: CASSSQTGELFF
DNA: TGTGCCAGCAGCTCACAGACCGGGGAGCTGTTTTTT

J: TRBJ1-5
V: TRBV15
D: -
length: 15
size: -
CDR3: CATSTRGKGNQPQHF
DNA: TGTGCCACCAGCACTCGGGGGAAGGGCAATCAGCCCCAGCATTTT

J: TRBJ2-1
V: TRBV7-3
D: -
length: 17
size: -
CDR3: CASSRTEGLTSYNEQFF
DNA: TGTGCCAGCAGCCGCACGGAGGGATTAACCTCCTACAATGAGCAGTTCTTC

J: TRBJ2-3
V: TRBV7-8
D: -
length: 15
size: -
CDR3: CASGTWAGVPDTQYF
DNA: TGTGCCAGCGGAACCTGGGCAGGGGTACCAGATACGCAGTATTTT

J: TRBJ1-1
V: TRBV19
D: -
length: 13
size: -
CDR3: CASSFGMNTEAFF
DNA: TGTGCCAGTAGTTTCGGCATGAACACTGAAGCTTTCTTT

J: TRBJ2-2
V: TRBV27
D: TRBD1
length: 15
size: -
CDR3: CASSLLDRGTGELFF
DNA: TGTGCCAGCAGTTTATTAGACAGGGGAACCGGGGAGCTGTTTTTT

J: TRBJ2-6
V: TRBV29-1
D: -
length: 15
size: -
CDR3: CSVPQWGSGANVLTF
DNA: TGCAGCGTTCCCCAGTGGGGCTCTGGGGCCAACGTCCTGACTTTC

J: TRBJ2-1
V: TRBV27
D: -
length: 11
size: -
CDR3: CASSSGNEQFF
DNA: TGTGCCAGCAGTAGTGGAAATGAGCAGTTCTTC

J: TRBJ2-3
V: TRBV27
D: TRBD2
length: 17
size: -
CDR3: CAGSPRLAAMGTDTQYF
DNA: TGTGCCGGCAGTCCAAGACTAGCGGCCATGGGCACAGATACGCAGTATTTT

J: TRBJ2-1
V: TRBV29-1
D: TRBD2
length: 15
size: -
CDR3: CSVDRFSGSGNEQFF
DNA: TGCAGCGTTGATAGGTTCAGCGGGAGCGGCAATGAGCAGTTCTTC

J: TRBJ2-1
V: TRBV28
D: TRBD2
length: 14
size: -
CDR3: CASSFKAGGNEQFF
DNA: TGTGCCAGCAGTTTTAAAGCGGGAGGCAATGAGCAGTTCTTC

J: TRBJ1-1
V: TRBV9
D: -
length: 15
size: once
CDR3: CASSPRTETNTEAFF
DNA: TGTGCCAGCAGCCCCAGGACAGAGACGAACACTGAAGCTTTCTTT

J: TRBJ2-2
V: TRBV9
D: -
length: 13
size: -
CDR3: CASSVAYTGELFF
DNA: TGTGCCAGCAGCGTAGCCTACACCGGGGAGCTGTTTTTT

J: TRBJ2-4
V: TRBV11-2
D: -
length: 15
size: -
CDR3: CASSSWEGWGNIQYF
DNA: TGTGCCAGCAGCTCCTGGGAAGGGTGGGGAAACATTCAGTACTTC

J: TRBJ2-5
V: TRBV4-2
D: TRBD2
length: 17
size: -
CDR3: CASSQDSEREGPETQYF
DNA: TGTGCCAGCAGCCAAGATTCAGAGCGGGAGGGCCCGGAGACCCAGTACTTC

J: TRBJ1-2
V: TRBV7-9
D: -
length: 14
size: -
CDR3: CASSLGRPNYGYTF
DNA: TGTGCCAGCAGCTTAGGGCGTCCTAACTATGGCTACACCTTC

J: TRBJ2-1
V: TRBV21-1
D: -
length: 15
size: -
CDR3: CASSRPVPPDAEQFF
DNA: TGTGCCAGCAGCAGACCCGTACCTCCCGACGCTGAGCAGTTCTTC

J: TRBJ1-2
V: TRBV5-3
D: -
length: 13
size: -
CDR3: CARSETGNYGYTF
DNA: TGTGCCAGAAGCGAGACAGGAAACTATGGCTACACCTTC

J: TRBJ2-1
V: TRBV7-9
D: TRBD2
length: 17
size: -
CDR3: CASSLYLGLAGGHEQFF
DNA: TGTGCCAGCAGCTTATACCTGGGACTAGCGGGAGGCCATGAGCAGTTCTTC

J: TRBJ2-7
V: TRBV11-2
D: -
length: 13
size: -
CDR3: CASSLGGSLPRYF
DNA: TGTGCCAGCAGCTTAGGAGGCTCCCTACCCCGGTACTTC

J: TRBJ2-2
V: TRBV6-1
D: TRBD1
length: 18
size: -
CDR3: CASSEFRDRVTNTGELFF
DNA: TGTGCCAGCAGTGAATTCCGGGACAGGGTAACGAACACCGGGGAGCTGTTTTTT

J: TRBJ2-7
V: TRBV19
D: TRBD1
length: 15
size: -
CDR3: CASSITGQGLYEQYF
DNA: TGTGCCAGTAGTATTACGGGACAGGGACTCTACGAGCAGTACTTC

J: TRBJ1-2
V: TRBV7-9
D: TRBD1
length: 14
size: -
CDR3: CASSPGKVDREDTF
DNA: TGTGCCAGCAGCCCGGGGAAAGTAGACAGGGAAGACACCTTC

J: TRBJ2-7
V: TRBV6-1
D: -
length: 17
size: once
CDR3: CASSEVAAGFSTYEQYF
DNA: TGTGCCAGCAGTGAAGTTGCCGCCGGGTTTTCGACCTACGAGCAGTACTTC

J: TRBJ2-1
V: TRBV11-2
D: -
length: 15
size: -
CDR3: CASSLDAVTYNEQFF
DNA: TGTGCCAGCAGCTTAGATGCGGTCACCTACAATGAGCAGTTCTTC

J: TRBJ1-2
V: TRBV27
D: TRBD1
length: 13
size: -
CDR3: CASRTQTGYGYTF
DNA: TGTGCCAGTAGGACCCAGACAGGGTACGGCTACACCTTC

J: TRBJ2-1
V: TRBV5-1
D: -
length: 13
size: -
CDR3: CASSLTSRNEQFF
DNA: TGCGCCAGCAGCCTCACCTCGAGGAATGAGCAGTTCTTC

J: TRBJ2-5
V: TRBV5-1
D: -
length: 15
size: -
CDR3: CASSLAVGVPETQYF
DNA: TGCGCCAGCAGCTTGGCGGTGGGTGTCCCGGAGACCCAGTACTTC

J: TRBJ1-2
V: TRBV28
D: -
length: 15
size: -
CDR3: CASSQSLQGLYGYTF
DNA: TGTGCCAGCAGTCAATCTCTTCAGGGTCTCTATGGCTACACCTTC

J: TRBJ2-7
V: TRBV7-3
D: -
length: 14
size: -
CDR3: CASSLTGRGNEQYF
DNA: TGTGCCAGCAGCTTAACAGGGAGAGGGAACGAGCAGTACTTC

J: TRBJ1-1
V: TRBV9
D: TRBD1
length: 20
size: -
CDR3: CASSAERAPGTVSKNTEAFF
DNA: TGTGCCAGCAGCGCAGAGAGAGCACCAGGGACAGTCTCAAAGAACACTGAAGCTTTCTTT

J: TRBJ2-2
V: TRBV9
D: -
length: 14
size: -
CDR3: CASSVGGSTGELFF
DNA: TGTGCCAGCAGCGTAGGGGGAAGTACTGGGGAGCTGTTTTTT

J: TRBJ1-3
V: TRBV28
D: TRBD1
length: 14
size: -
CDR3: CASRPGQSRNTIYF
DNA: TGTGCCAGCAGGCCGGGACAGAGTAGAAACACCATATATTTT

J: TRBJ2-3
V: TRBV29-1
D: TRBD1
length: 13
size: -
CDR3: CSVDRGPGDTQYF
DNA: TGCAGCGTGGACAGGGGGCCGGGGGATACGCAGTATTTT

J: TRBJ2-7
V: TRBV7-9
D: TRBD2
length: 14
size: -
CDR3: CASSLAGTTYEQYF
DNA: TGTGCCAGCAGCTTAGCTGGGACTACCTACGAGCAGTACTTC